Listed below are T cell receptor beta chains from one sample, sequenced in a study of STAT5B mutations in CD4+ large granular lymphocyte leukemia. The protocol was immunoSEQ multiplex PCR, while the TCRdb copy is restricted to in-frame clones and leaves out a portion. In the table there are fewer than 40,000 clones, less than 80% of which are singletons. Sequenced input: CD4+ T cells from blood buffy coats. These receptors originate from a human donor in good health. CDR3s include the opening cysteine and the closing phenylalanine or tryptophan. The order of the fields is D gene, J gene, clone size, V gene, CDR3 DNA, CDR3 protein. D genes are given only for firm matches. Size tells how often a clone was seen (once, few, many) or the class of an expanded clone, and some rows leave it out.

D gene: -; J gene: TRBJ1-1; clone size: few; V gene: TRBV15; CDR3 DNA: TGTGCCACCAGCAGAGATGGGGGGGTTTCGGAAGCTTTCTTT; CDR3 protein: CATSRDGGVSEAFF
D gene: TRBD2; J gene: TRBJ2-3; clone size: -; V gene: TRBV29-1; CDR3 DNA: TGCAGCGTTAGACGCGGGGGTACTAGCACAGATACGCAGTATTTT; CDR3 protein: CSVRRGGTSTDTQYF
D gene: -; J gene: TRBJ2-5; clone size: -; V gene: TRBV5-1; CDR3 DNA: TGCGCCAGCAGCTTGGCGGGACAAAACCAAGAGACCCAGTACTTC; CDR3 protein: CASSLAGQNQETQYF
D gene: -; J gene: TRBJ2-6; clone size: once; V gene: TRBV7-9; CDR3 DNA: TGTGCCAGCGGTACAGGGATTTCTGGGGCCAACGTCCTGACTTTC; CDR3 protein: CASGTGISGANVLTF
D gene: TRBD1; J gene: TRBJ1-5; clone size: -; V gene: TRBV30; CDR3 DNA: TGTGCCTGGAGTCAAGTCGCAGGGGGCTCTCAGCCCCAGCATTTT; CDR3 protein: CAWSQVAGGSQPQHF
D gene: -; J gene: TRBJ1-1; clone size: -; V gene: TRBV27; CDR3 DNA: TGTGCCAGCAGTTTATACCCCAAAATTCTTACGACAGGAAGGGTGGAAGCTTTCTTT; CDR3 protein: CASSLYPKILTTGRVEAFF
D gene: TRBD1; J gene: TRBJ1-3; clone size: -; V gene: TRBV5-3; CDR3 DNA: TGTGCCAGAAGCGTTACAGGGGCTGGAAACACCATATATTTT; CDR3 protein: CARSVTGAGNTIYF
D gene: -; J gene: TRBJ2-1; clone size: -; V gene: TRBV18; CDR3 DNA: TGTGCCAGCTCACCACCATCTACAGACAATGAGCAGTTCTTC; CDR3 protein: CASSPPSTDNEQFF
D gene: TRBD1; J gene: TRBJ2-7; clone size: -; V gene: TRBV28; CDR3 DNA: TGTGCCAGCGGAAGGACAGGGGGCTCCTACGAGCAGTACTTC; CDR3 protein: CASGRTGGSYEQYF
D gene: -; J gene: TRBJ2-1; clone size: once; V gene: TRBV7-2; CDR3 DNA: TGTGCCAGCAGCCCGTCTAAAGCCGGAAGCAATGAGCAGTTCTTC; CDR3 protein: CASSPSKAGSNEQFF
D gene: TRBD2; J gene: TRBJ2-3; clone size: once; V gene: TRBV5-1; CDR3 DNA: TGCGCCAGCAGCCGGGGGGGTGCAGATACGCAGTATTTT; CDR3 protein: CASSRGGADTQYF
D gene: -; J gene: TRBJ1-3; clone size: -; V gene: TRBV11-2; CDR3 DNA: TGTGCCAGCAGCTCCTTCTCTGGAAACACCATATATTTT; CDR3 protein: CASSSFSGNTIYF
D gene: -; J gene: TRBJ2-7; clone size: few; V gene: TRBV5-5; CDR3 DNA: TGTGCCAGCAGCTTGGATCCGAACTACGAGCAGTACTTC; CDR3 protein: CASSLDPNYEQYF
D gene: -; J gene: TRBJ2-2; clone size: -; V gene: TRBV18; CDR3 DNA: TGTGCCAGCTCATCTAGCGTAACGAACACCGGGGAGCTGTTTTTT; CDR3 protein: CASSSSVTNTGELFF
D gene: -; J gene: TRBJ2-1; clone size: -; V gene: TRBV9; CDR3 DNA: TGTGCCAGCAGCGTATCTAGCCCGATGATATCCTACAATGAGCAGTTCTTC; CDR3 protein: CASSVSSPMISYNEQFF
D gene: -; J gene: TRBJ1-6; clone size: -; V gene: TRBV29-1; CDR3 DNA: TGCAGCGTACCCGTGGGGGCGGGTTCACCCCTCCACTTT; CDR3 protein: CSVPVGAGSPLHF
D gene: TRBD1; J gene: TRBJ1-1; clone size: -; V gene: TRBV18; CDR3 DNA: TGTGCCAGCTCACCACCTGGGACAGGGGTGAACACTGAAGCTTTCTTT; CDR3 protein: CASSPPGTGVNTEAFF
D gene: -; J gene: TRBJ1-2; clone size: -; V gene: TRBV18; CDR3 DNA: TGTGCCAGCTCACCTCGGGCGGATGGCTACACCTTC; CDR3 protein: CASSPRADGYTF
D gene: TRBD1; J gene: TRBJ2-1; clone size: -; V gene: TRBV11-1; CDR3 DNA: TGTGCCAGCAGCTCCCGGGACAGGGAGGACAATGAGCAGTTCTTC; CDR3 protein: CASSSRDREDNEQFF
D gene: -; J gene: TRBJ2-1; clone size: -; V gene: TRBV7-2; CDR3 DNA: TGTGCCAGCAGCAAAAGTGAGCAGTTCTTC; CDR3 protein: CASSKSEQFF
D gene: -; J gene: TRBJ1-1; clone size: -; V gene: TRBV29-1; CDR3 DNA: TGCAGCGTTGCCCGGCAGGGGAGCGCTGAAGCTTTCTTT; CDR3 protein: CSVARQGSAEAFF
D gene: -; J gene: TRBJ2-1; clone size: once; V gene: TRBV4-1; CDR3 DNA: TGCGCCAGCAGCCAAGAAGGCTCTCTAGTAATCTCCTACAATGAGCAGTTCTTC; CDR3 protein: CASSQEGSLVISYNEQFF
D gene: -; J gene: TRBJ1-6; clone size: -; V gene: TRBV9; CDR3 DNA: TGTGCCAGCAGCGAGGGGCTGACGGTTTCACCCCTCCACTTT; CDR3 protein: CASSEGLTVSPLHF
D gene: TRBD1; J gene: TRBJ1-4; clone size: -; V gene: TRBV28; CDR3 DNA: TGTGCCAGCAGTTTAATATCCGGGACAGGGGGCGCGGCTAATGAAAAACTGTTTTTT; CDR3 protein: CASSLISGTGGAANEKLFF
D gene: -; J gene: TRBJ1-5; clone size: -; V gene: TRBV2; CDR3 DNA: TGTGCCAGCAGTGTGATGGGGGGCGCGAATCAGCCCCAGCATTTT; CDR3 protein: CASSVMGGANQPQHF
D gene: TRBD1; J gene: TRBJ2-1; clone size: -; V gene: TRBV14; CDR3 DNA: TGTGCCAGCAGCCCCCGGGACAGGGTCCATGAGCAGTTCTTC; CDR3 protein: CASSPRDRVHEQFF
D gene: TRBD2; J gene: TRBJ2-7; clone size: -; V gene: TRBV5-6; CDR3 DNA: TGTGCCAGCAGCTTGGCGGGCGGGAGGGGATCCGAGCAGTACTTC; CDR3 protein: CASSLAGGRGSEQYF
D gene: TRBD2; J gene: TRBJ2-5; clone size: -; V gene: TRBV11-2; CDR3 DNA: TGTGCCAGCAGCTTAGAACTAGCGGGGGAGACCCAGTACTTC; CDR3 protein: CASSLELAGETQYF
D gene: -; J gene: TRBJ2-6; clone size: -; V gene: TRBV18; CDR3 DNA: TGTGCCAGCTCACCAGAGGGGCCTGGTGTCTCTGGGGCCAACGTCCTGACTTTC; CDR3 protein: CASSPEGPGVSGANVLTF
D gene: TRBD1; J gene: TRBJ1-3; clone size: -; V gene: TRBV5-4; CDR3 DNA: TGTGCCAGCAGCTTGGGACAGGGGGCTGGAAACACCATATATTTT; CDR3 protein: CASSLGQGAGNTIYF
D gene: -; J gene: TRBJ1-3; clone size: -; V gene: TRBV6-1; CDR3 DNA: TGTGCCAGCAGCCAACCCCGGAGCTCTGGAAACACCATATATTTT; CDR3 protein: CASSQPRSSGNTIYF
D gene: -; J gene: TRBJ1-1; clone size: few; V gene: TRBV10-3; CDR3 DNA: TGTGCCATCAGTGAAGCCACTGAAGCTTTCTTT; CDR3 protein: CAISEATEAFF
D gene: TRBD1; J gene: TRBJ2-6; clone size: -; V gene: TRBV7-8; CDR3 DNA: TGTGCCAGCAGCACTCAGACAACAGGGGCTGGGGCCAACGTCCTGACTTTC; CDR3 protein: CASSTQTTGAGANVLTF
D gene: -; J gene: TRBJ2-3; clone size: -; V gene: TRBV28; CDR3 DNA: TGTGCCAGCAGTCCAGAGCAGGACTGGGGAGATACGCAGTATTTT; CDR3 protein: CASSPEQDWGDTQYF
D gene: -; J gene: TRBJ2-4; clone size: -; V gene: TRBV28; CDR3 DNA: TGTGCCAGCAGTTTGATTGGGGAACTAGCCAAAAACATTCAGTACTTC; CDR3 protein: CASSLIGELAKNIQYF
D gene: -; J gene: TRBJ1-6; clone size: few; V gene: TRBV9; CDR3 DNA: TGTGCCAGCAGCGTAGGGGTAGAATCACCCCTCCACTTT; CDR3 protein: CASSVGVESPLHF
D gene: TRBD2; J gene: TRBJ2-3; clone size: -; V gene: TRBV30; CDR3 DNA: TGTGCCTGGAGGGCCCGCGGGGGGCGGGATACGCAGTATTTT; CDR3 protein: CAWRARGGRDTQYF
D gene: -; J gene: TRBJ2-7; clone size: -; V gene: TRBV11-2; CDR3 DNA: TGTGCCAGCAGCAAGGATCTAGGCCCCTACGAGCAGTACTTC; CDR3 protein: CASSKDLGPYEQYF
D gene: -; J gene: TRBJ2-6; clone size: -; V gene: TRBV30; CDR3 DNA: TGTGCCTACTCTGGGGCCAACGTCCTGACTTTC; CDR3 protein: CAYSGANVLTF
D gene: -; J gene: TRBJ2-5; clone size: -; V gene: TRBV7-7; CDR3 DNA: TGTGCCAGCAGCTCAGGGGCGAGGCCGGTCCAAGAGACCCAGTACTTC; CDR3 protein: CASSSGARPVQETQYF
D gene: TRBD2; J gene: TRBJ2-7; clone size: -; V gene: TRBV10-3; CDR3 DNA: TGTGCCATCAGTGAGGGGCGGGAGGGGGCCTACGAGCAGTACTTC; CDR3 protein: CAISEGREGAYEQYF
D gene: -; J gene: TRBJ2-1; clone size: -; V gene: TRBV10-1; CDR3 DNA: TGCGCCAGCAGTGAATGGGGGCTGTCCTACAATGAGCAGTTCTTC; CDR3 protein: CASSEWGLSYNEQFF
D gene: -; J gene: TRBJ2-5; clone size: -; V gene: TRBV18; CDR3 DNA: TGTGCCAGCTGGGCAAATAGGTCGCCCGGGGAGACCCAGTACTTC; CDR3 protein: CASWANRSPGETQYF
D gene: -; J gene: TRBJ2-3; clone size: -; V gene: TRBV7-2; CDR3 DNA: TGTGCCAGCAGCTTAGGCCCCCCCGATACGCAGTATTTT; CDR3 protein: CASSLGPPDTQYF
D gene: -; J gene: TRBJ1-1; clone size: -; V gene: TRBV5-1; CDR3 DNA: TGCGCCAGCAGCCCCCTCCAGTTGAACACTGAAGCTTTCTTT; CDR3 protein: CASSPLQLNTEAFF
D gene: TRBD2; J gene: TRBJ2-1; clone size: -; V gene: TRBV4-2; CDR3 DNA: TGTGCCAGCAGCCCCCTAGCGGGGGGCGGACCTCCCAGCTCCTACAATGAGCAGTTCTTC; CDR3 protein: CASSPLAGGGPPSSYNEQFF
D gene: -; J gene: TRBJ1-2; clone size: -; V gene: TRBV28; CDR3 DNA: TGTGCCAGCAAGGATGAGCAGGCAGGGCATTATGGCTACACCTTC; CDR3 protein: CASKDEQAGHYGYTF